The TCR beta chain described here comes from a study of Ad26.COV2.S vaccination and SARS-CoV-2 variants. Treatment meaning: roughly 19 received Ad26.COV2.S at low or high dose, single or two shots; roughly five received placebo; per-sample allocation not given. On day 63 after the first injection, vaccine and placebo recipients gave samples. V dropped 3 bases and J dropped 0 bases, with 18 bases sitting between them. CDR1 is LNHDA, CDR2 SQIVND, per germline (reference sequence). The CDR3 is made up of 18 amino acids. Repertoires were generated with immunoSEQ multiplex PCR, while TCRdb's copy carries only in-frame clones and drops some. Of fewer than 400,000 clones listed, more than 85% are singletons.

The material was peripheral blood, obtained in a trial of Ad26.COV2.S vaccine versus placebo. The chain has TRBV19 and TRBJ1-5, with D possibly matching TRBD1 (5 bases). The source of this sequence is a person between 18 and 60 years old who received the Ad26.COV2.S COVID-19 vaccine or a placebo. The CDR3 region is CASSIGLLKGYSNQPQHF. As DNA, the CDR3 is TGTGCCAGTAGTATCGGGCTTCTCAAGGGGTATAGCAATCAGCCCCAGCATTTT.